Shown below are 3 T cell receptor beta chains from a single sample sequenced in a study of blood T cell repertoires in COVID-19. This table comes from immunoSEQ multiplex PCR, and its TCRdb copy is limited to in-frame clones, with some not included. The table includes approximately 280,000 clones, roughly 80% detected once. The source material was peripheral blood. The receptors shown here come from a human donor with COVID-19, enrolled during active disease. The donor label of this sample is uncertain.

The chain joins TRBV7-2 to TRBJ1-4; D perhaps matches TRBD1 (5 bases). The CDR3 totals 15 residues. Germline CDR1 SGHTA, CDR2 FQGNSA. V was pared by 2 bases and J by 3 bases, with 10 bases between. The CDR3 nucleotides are TGTGCCAGCAGCTTACAAGGACAAGCTAATGAAAAACTGTTTTTT. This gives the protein CASSLQGQANEKLFF.

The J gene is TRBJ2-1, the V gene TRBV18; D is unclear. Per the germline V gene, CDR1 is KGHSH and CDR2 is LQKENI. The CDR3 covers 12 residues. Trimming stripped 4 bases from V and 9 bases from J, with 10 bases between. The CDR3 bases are TGTGCCAGCTCACTATTGTCGGGTGAGCAGTTCTTC. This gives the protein CASSLLSGEQFF. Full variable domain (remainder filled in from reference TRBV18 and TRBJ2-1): NAGVMQNPRHLVRRRGQEARLRCSPMKGHSHVYWYRQLPEEGLKFMVYLQKENIIDESGMPKERFSAEFPKEGPSILRIQQVVRGDSAAYFCASSLLSGEQFFGPGTRLTVL.

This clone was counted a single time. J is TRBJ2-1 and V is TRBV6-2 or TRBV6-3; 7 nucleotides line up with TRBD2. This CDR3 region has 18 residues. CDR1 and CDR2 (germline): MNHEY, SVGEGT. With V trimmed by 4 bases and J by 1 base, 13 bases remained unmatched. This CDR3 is CASSFPAGRASSYNEQFF. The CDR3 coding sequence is TGTGCCAGCAGTTTTCCAGCGGGACGAGCAAGTTCCTACAATGAGCAGTTCTTC.